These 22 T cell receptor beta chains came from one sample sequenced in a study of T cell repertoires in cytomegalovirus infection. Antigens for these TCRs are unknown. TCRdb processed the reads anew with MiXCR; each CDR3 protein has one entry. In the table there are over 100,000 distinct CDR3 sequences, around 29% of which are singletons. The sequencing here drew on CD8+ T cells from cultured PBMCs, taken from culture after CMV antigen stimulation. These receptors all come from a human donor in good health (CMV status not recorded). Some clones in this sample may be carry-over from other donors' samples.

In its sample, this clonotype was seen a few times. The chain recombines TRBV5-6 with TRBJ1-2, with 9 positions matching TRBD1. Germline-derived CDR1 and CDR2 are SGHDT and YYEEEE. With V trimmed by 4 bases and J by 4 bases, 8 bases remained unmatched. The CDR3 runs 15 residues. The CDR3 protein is CASSPTVQGAYGYTF. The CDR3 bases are TGTGCCAGCAGCCCAACTGTACAGGGGGCCTATGGCTACACCTTC.

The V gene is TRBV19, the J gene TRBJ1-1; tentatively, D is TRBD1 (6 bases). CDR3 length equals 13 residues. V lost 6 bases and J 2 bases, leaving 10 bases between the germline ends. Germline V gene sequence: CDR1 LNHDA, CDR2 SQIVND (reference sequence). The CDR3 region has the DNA TGTGCCAGTAGAACACAGGGTAACACTGAAGCTTTCTTT. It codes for CASRTQGNTEAFF.

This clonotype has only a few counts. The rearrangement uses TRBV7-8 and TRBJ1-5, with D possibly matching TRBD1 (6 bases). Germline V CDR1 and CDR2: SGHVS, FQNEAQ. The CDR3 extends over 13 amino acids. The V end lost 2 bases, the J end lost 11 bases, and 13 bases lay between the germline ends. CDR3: CASSLSGARAQHF. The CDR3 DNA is TGTGCCAGCAGCTTATCAGGGGCCCGCGCCCAGCATTTT. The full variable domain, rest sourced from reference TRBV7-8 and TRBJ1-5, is GAGVSQSPRYKVAKRGQDVALRCDPISGHVSLFWYQQALGQGPEFLTYFQNEAQLDKSGLPSDRFFAERPEGSVSTLKIQRTQQEDSAVYLCASSLSGARAQHFGDGTRLSIL.

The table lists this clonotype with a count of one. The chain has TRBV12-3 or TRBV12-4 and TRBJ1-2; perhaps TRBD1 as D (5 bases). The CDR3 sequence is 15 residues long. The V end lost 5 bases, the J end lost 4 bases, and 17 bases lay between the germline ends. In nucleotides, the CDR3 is TGTGCCAGCAGTACGCAGGGCCTCGGGATCTATGGCTACACCTTC. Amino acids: CASSTQGLGIYGYTF.

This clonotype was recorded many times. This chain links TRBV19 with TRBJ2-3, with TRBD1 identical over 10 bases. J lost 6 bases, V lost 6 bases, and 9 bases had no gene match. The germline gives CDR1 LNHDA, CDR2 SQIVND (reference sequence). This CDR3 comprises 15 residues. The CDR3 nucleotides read TGTGCCAGTAGCATCGGGACAGGGGACTATGATACGCAGTATTTT. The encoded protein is CASSIGTGDYDTQYF.

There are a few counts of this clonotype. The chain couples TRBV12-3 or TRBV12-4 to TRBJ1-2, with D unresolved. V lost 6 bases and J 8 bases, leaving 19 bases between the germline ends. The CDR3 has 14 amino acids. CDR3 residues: CASSFLGLSGGYTF. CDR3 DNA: TGTGCCAGCAGCTTCTTAGGGTTGTCTGGCGGCTACACCTTC.

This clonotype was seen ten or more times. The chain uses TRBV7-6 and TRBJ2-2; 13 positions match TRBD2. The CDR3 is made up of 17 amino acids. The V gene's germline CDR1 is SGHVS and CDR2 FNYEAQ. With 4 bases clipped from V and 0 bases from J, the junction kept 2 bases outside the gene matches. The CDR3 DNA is TGTGCCAGCAGCTGGACTAGCGGGGGATCGAACACCGGGGAGCTGTTTTTT. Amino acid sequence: CASSWTSGGSNTGELFF.

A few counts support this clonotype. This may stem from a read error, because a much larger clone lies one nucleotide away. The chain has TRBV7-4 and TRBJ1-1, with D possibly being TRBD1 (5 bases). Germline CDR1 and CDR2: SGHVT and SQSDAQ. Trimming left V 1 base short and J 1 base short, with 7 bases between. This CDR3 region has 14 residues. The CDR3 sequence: CASSLVQGNTEAFF. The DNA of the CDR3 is TGTGCCAGCAGCTTAGTCCAGGGGAACACTGAAGCTTTCTTT. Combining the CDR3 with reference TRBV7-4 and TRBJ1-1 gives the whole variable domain GAGVSQSPRYKVAKRGRDVALRCDSISGHVTLYWYRQTLGQGSEVLTYSQSDAQRDKSGRPSGRFSAERPERSVSTLKIQRTEQGDSAVYLCASSLVQGNTEAFFGQGTRLTVV.

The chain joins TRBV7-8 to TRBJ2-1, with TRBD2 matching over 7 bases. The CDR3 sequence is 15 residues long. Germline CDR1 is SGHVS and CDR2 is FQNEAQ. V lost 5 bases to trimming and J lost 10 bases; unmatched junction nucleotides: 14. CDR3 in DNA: TGTGCCAGCAGCGCCCCCGGCGGGGGAAGCTGGGAGCAGTTCTTC. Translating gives CASSAPGGGSWEQFF.

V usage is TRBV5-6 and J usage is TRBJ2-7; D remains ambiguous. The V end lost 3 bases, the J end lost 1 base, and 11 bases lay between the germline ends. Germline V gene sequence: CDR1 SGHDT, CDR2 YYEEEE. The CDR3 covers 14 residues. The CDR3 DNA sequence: TGTGCCAGCAGCTACCCGGACCTATCCTACGAGCAGTACTTC. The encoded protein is CASSYPDLSYEQYF.

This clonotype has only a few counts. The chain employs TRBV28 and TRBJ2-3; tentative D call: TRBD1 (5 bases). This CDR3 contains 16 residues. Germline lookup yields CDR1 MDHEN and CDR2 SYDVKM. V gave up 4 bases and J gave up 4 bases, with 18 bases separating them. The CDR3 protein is CASSSPAGLTPDTQYF. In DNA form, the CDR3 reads TGTGCCAGCAGTTCCCCCGCAGGGCTTACCCCAGATACGCAGTATTTT.

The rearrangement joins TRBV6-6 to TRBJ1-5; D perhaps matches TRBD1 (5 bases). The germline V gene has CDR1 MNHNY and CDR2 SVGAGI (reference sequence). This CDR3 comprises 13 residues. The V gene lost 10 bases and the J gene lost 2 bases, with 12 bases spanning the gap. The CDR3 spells CATLPGGNQPQHF. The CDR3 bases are TGTGCCACCTTACCGGGGGGCAATCAGCCCCAGCATTTT.

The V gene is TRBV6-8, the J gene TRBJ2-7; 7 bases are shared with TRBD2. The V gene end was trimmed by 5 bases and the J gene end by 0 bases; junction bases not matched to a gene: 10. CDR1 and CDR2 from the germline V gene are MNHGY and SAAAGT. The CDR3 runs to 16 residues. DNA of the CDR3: TGTGCCAGCAGTGTTTTTGCGGGGGTTTTCTCCTACGAGCAGTACTTC. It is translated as CASSVFAGVFSYEQYF.

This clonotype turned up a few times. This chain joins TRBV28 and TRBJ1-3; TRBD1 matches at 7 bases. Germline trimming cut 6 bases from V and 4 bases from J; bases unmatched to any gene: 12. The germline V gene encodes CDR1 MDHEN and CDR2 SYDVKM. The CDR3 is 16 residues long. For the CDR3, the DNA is TGTGCCAGCAGCCGGCTTGAGGGGGCGAGGGGAAACACCATATATTTT. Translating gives CASSRLEGARGNTIYF.

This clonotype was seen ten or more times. CDR3 nucleotide sequence: TGTGCCAGCAGCTTAGGGGGGGACGAGCAGTACTTC. It is translated as CASSLGGDEQYF. The rearrangement joins TRBV7-8 to TRBJ2-7; D may be TRBD2 (6 bases). Germline assignment: CDR1 SGHVS and CDR2 FQNEAQ. V was shortened by 1 base and J by 5 bases, with 6 bases between the two germline ends. This CDR3 is 12 amino acids long.

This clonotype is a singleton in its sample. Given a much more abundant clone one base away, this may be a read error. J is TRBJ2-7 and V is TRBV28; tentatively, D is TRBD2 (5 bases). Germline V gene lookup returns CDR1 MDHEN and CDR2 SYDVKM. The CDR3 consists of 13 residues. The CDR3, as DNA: TGTGTCAGCCTCAGGACGGGATCGTGGGAGCAGTACTTC. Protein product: CVSLRTGSWEQYF.

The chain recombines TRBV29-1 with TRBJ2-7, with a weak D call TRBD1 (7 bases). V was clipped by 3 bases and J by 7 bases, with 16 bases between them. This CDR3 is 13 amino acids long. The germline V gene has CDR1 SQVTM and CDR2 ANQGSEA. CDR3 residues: CSVEEGASREQYF. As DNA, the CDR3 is TGCAGCGTTGAGGAGGGGGCTTCACGGGAGCAGTACTTC.

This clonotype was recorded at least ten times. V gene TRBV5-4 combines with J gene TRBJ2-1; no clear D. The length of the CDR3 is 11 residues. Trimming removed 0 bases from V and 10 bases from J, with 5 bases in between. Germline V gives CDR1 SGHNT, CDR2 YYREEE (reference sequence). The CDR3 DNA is TGTGCCAGCAGCTTGGGATGGGAGCAGTTCTTC. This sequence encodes CASSLGWEQFF.

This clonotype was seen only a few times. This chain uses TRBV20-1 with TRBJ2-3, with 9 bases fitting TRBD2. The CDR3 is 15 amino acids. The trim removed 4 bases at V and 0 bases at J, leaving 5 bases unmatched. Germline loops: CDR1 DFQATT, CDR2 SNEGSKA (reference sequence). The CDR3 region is CSATVAGESTDTQYF. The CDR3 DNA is TGCAGTGCTACAGTAGCGGGGGAGAGCACAGATACGCAGTATTTT.

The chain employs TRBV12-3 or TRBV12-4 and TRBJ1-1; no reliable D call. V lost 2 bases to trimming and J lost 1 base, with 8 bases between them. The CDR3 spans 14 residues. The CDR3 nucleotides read TGTGCCAGCAGTTTAAGCCCGGCGAACACTGAAGCTTTCTTT. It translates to CASSLSPANTEAFF.

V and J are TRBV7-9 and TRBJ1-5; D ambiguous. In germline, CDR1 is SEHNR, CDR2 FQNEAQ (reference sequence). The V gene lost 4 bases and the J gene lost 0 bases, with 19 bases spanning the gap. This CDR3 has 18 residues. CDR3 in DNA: TGTGCCAGCAGCTCCACCTTATCCCGGGGTCGTAGCAATCAGCCCCAGCATTTT. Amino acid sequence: CASSSTLSRGRSNQPQHF.

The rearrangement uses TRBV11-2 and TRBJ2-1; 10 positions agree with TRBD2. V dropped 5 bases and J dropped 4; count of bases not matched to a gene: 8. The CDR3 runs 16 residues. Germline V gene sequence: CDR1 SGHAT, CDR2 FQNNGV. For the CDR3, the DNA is TGTGCCAGCAGCCCCCCGGCTAGCGGGGGATACAATGAGCAGTTCTTC. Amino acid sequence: CASSPPASGGYNEQFF. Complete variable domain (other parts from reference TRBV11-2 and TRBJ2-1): EAGVAQSPRYKIIEKRQSVAFWCNPISGHATLYWYQQILGQGPKLLIQFQNNGVVDDSQLPKDRFSAERLKGVDSTLKIQPAKLEDSAVYLCASSPPASGGYNEQFFGPGTRLTVL.